This T cell receptor (beta chain) was sequenced for a study of T cell responses to AZD1222 COVID-19 vaccine. For this clone: The same CDR3 arises from other DNA sequences in this sample as well.

The protocol was immunoSEQ multiplex PCR, while the TCRdb copy is restricted to in-frame clones and leaves out a portion. The sample lists around 200,000 clones, 85% to 95% occurring once. J was trimmed by 6 bases and V by 6 bases; bases with no gene match: 3. This CDR3 comprises 11 residues. Germline CDR1 and CDR2: DFQATT and SNEGSKA (reference sequence). This chain connects TRBV20-1 to TRBJ1-2, with 8 bases lining up with TRBD1. Sequencing was performed on peripheral blood, taken 28 days after the second dose of the MenACWY control vaccine. The TCR sequence derives from an adult who received the MenACWY meningococcal vaccine as a control. The CDR3 DNA reads TGCAGTGCCCGGACAGGGAATGGCTACACCTTC. It translates to CSARTGNGYTF.